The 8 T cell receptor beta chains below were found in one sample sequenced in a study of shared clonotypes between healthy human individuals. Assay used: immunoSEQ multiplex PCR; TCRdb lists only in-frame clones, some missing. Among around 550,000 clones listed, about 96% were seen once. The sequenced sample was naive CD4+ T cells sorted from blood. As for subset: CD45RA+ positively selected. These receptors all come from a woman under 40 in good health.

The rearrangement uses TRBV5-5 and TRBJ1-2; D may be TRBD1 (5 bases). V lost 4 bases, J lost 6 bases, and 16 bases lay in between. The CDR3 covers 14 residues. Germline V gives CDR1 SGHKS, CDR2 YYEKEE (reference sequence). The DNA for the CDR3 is TGTGCCAGCAGCCGGTCGGGCGCGGGGGATGGCTACACCTTC. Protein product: CASSRSGAGDGYTF.

The CDR3 DNA reads as TGCAGCGTTGAATCGCGGAGGGGAGCAGATACGCAGTATTTT. It is translated as CSVESRRGADTQYF. The chain is built from TRBV29-1 and TRBJ2-3; maybe TRBD2 (6 bases). The V end was cut by 2 bases, the J end by 4 bases, with 13 bases between. There are 14 residues in the CDR3. In germline, CDR1 is SQVTM, CDR2 ANQGSEA.

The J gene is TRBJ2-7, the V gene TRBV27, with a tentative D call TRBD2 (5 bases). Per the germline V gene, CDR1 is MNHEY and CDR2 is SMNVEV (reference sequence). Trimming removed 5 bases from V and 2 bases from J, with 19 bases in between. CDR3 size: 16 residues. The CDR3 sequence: CASSTRGFSPTYEQYF. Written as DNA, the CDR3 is TGTGCCAGCAGTACACGAGGGTTTTCCCCAACCTACGAGCAGTACTTC.

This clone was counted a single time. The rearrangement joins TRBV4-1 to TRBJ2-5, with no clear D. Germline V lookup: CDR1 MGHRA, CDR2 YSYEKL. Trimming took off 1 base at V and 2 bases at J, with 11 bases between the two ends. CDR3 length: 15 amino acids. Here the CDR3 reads CASSQGKKSQETQYF. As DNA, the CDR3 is TGCGCCAGCAGCCAAGGAAAGAAGAGTCAAGAGACCCAGTACTTC.

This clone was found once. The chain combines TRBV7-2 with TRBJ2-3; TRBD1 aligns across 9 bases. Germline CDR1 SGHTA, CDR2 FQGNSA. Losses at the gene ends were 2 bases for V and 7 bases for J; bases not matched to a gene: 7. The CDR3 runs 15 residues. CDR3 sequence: CASSLWTGEANTQYF. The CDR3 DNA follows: TGTGCCAGCAGCTTATGGACAGGGGAAGCCAATACGCAGTATTTT.

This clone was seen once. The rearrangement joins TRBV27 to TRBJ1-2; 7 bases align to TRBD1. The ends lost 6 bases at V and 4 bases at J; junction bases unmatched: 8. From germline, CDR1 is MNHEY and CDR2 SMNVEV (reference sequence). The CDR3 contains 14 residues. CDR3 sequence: CASRSRQGFYGYTF. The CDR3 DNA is TGTGCCAGCAGATCCAGACAGGGTTTCTATGGCTACACCTTC.

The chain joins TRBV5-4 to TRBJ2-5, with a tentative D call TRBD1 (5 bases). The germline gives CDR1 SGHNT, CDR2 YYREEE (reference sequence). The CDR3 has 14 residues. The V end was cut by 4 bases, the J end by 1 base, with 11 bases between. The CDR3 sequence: CASSQGHPQETQYF. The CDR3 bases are TGTGCCAGCAGCCAAGGACACCCCCAAGAGACCCAGTACTTC.

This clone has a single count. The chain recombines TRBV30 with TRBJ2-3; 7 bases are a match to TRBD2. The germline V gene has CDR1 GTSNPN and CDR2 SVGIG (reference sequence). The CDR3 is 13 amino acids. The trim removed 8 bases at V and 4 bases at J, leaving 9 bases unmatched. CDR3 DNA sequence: TGTGCCCGATCGAGCGGGATTTCAGATACGCAGTATTTT. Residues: CARSSGISDTQYF.